The 17 T cell receptor beta chains presented below share a single source sample, sequenced in a study of neurological immune-mediated disorders. Via MiXCR, TCRdb re-called the 5' RACE reads, giving one row per CDR3 protein. The table shows some 95,000 distinct CDR3 sequences, with roughly 3.5% occurring only once. Input material: PBMCs. All receptors come from a woman aged 18-30 years with multiple sclerosis.

This clonotype was picked up many times. The V gene is TRBV5-6, the J gene TRBJ1-2; a possible D gene is TRBD1 (5 bases). V lost 1 base to trimming and J lost 2 bases, with 9 bases between them. The CDR3 runs 14 residues. The germline V gene has CDR1 SGHDT and CDR2 YYEEEE. The CDR3 nucleotides read TGTGCCAGCAGCTTGCAGGGAGGCAACTATGGCTACACCTTC. Translation gives CASSLQGGNYGYTF.

As to this clonotype: A much larger clone differs by one base, so this may be a read error. V gene TRBV7-2 combines with J gene TRBJ2-7; 12 positions agree with TRBD1. Germline assignment: CDR1 SGHTA and CDR2 FQGNSA. The CDR3 sequence is 14 residues long. V shed 10 bases, J shed 5 bases, and the junction held 9 bases outside the gene matches. Here the CDR3 DNA reads TGTGCCACCAAACAGGGACAGGGGGCTCACGAGCAGTACTTC. Translation gives CATKQGQGAHEQYF.

For this clonotype: A much larger clone differs by one base, so this may be a read error. The chain carries TRBV5-1 and TRBJ1-4, with D unresolved. Trimming took off 3 bases at V and 3 bases at J, with 9 bases between the two ends. Germline V lookup: CDR1 SGHRS, CDR2 YFSETQ. This CDR3 spans 14 amino acids. In nucleotides, the CDR3 is TGCGCCAGCAGCTGCACCGCACCTAATGAAAAACTGTTTTTT. It specifies CASSCTAPNEKLFF.

This clonotype was counted ten times or more. The chain uses TRBV24-1 and TRBJ2-6; 8 bases align to TRBD1. CDR1 and CDR2 from the germline V gene are KGHDR and SFDVKD. The ends lost 4 bases at V and 3 bases at J; junction bases unmatched: 1. CDR3 size: 15 residues. The DNA of the CDR3 is TGTGCCACCAGTGAGACAGGGGATGGGGCCAACGTCCTGACTTTC. Translated: CATSETGDGANVLTF.

This clonotype appeared many times. The chain links TRBV20-1 to TRBJ1-1; D is undetermined. The V end lost 2 bases, the J end lost 1 base, and 5 bases lay between the germline ends. Germline V gene lookup returns CDR1 DFQATT and CDR2 SNEGSKA (reference sequence). The CDR3 spans 12 residues. The CDR3 protein is CSARPGNTEAFF. The CDR3 nucleotides read TGCAGTGCTAGACCGGGGAACACTGAAGCTTTCTTT.

As DNA, the CDR3 is TGCGCCAGCAGATATGGTGAAAAACTGTTTTTT. It codes for CASRYGEKLFF. This chain joins TRBV5-1 and TRBJ1-4; D gene ambiguous. The ends were cut back, 5 bases at V and 7 bases at J, with 6 bases in the middle. This CDR3 has 11 residues. Germline CDR1 SGHRS, CDR2 YFSETQ.

This clonotype came up many times. The chain joins TRBV6-6 to TRBJ2-7; no firm D call. Germline V lookup: CDR1 MNHNY, CDR2 SVGAGI (reference sequence). This CDR3 spans 14 amino acids. V lost 4 bases, J lost 0 bases, and 10 bases lay in between. As DNA, the CDR3 is TGTGCCAGCAGTTGGGCGGCCTTCTCCTACGAGCAGTACTTC. It encodes CASSWAAFSYEQYF.

This clonotype was seen many times. V gene TRBV10-2 combines with J gene TRBJ2-3; D is perhaps TRBD1 or TRBD2 (5 bases each). The CDR3 totals 11 residues. From germline, CDR1 is WSHSY and CDR2 SAAADI. Trimming pared 7 bases from V and 7 bases from J, leaving 9 bases between. CDR3 sequence: CASMGVHTQYF. In nucleotides, the CDR3 is TGCGCCAGCATGGGGGTACATACGCAGTATTTT.

This clonotype occurred many times. J is TRBJ2-7 and V is TRBV6-5; 12 bases match TRBD2. The CDR3 contains 15 residues. With V trimmed by 7 bases and J by 3 bases, 7 bases remained unmatched. CDR1 is MNHEY, CDR2 SVGAGI, per germline. The CDR3 sequence: CASTQPGLAGYEQYF. The CDR3 coding sequence is TGTGCCAGCACCCAACCGGGACTAGCGGGCTACGAGCAGTACTTC.

This clonotype came up many times. This chain joins TRBV29-1 and TRBJ2-5; no firm D call. Between the trimmed V and J ends, which lost 5 bases and 5 bases, there was a span of 15 bases. CDR3 length: 13 residues. Germline assignment: CDR1 SQVTM and CDR2 ANQGSEA. The CDR3 sequence: CSVSTTLGETQYF. In DNA form, the CDR3 reads TGCAGCGTTTCAACTACACTCGGGGAGACCCAGTACTTC.

The chain employs TRBV20-1 and TRBJ2-2; TRBD1 agrees at 7 bases. Trimming took 0 bases from V and 5 from J; bases not matched to a gene: 6. The CDR3 sequence is 15 residues long. Germline V gives CDR1 DFQATT, CDR2 SNEGSKA (reference sequence). CDR3 sequence reads: CSARDQRGRTGELFF. The CDR3 region has the DNA TGCAGTGCTAGAGATCAAAGGGGGCGGACCGGGGAGCTGTTTTTT.

This clonotype was observed at least ten times. This chain uses TRBV14 with TRBJ2-3; 8 nucleotides align to TRBD2. Germline loops: CDR1 SGHDN, CDR2 FVKESK. The junction had 7 bases not matched to a gene; V was cut back by 4 bases and J by 1 base. The CDR3 runs to 16 residues. CDR3 protein: CASSLGAGGRTDTQYF. The CDR3 DNA is TGTGCCAGCAGCCTCGGGGCGGGGGGACGCACAGATACGCAGTATTTT.

This clonotype turned up a few times. The chain carries TRBV20-1 and TRBJ2-7; 8 bases agree with TRBD1. This CDR3 region has 15 residues. The V and J ends lost 2 bases and 6 bases, in that order; junction bases with no gene match: 12. Germline assignment: CDR1 DFQATT and CDR2 SNEGSKA (reference sequence). CDR3: CSARWGDRRRGEQYF. DNA for the CDR3: TGCAGTGCTAGATGGGGGGACAGGCGGAGGGGCGAGCAGTACTTC.

This clonotype was detected many times. The CDR3 DNA is TGCGCCAGCAGCCTGAGGACTAGCGGGGTGTCCACAGATACGCAGTATTTT. It codes for CASSLRTSGVSTDTQYF. The rearrangement joins TRBV5-1 to TRBJ2-3; 12 nucleotides agree with TRBD2. J gave up 2 bases and V 4 bases, and 8 bases lay outside the gene matches. This CDR3 contains 17 residues. Looked up from germline, CDR1 is SGHRS and CDR2 is YFSETQ.

In the case of this clonotype: A much larger clone lies a single base off, so this may be a read error. The chain links TRBV27 to TRBJ1-1, with D uncertain. The CDR3 contains 12 residues. Per germline, CDR1 MNHEY and CDR2 SMNVEV (reference sequence). CDR3 amino acids: CASSPGYTEDFF. CDR3 DNA sequence: TGTGCCAGCAGTCCGGGGTACACTGAAGATTTCTTT.

At least ten counts were recorded for this clonotype. The rearrangement uses TRBV5-1 and TRBJ1-5, with unresolved D. The CDR3 runs to 14 residues. Trimming stripped 0 bases from V and 3 bases from J, with 7 bases between. Germline CDR1 SGHRS, CDR2 YFSETQ. The CDR3 DNA is TGCGCCAGCAGCTTGGGAACAGTCAATCAGCCCCAGCATTTT. Its protein is CASSLGTVNQPQHF.

This clonotype was seen repeatedly, ten times or more. The genes are TRBV4-1 and TRBJ1-5, with D possibly matching TRBD1 (5 bases). Germline V gene data show CDR1 as MGHRA and CDR2 as YSYEKL. This CDR3 has 12 residues. For the CDR3, the DNA is TGCGCTCCCGGGGGGGGGAATCAGCCCCAGCATTTT. As protein: CAPGGGNQPQHF.